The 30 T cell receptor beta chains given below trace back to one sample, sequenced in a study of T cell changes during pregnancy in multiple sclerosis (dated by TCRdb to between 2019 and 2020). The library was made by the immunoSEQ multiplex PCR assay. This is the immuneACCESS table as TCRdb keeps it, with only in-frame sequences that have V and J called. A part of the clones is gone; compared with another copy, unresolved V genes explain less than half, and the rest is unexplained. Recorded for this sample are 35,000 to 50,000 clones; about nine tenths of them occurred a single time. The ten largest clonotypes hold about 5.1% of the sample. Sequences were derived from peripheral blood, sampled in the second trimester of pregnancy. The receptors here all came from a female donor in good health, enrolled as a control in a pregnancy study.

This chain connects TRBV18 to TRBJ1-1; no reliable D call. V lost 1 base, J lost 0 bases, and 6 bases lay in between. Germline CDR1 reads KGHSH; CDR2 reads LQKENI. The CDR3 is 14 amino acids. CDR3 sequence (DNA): TGTGCCAGCTCACCACTGGAGCTGAACACTGAAGCTTTCTTT. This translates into CASSPLELNTEAFF.

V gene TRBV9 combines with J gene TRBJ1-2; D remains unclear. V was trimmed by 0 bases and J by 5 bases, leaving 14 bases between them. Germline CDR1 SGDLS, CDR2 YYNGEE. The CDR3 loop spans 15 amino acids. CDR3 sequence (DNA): TGTGCCAGCAGCGTAGTCGGGGTAGAATCTTATGGCTACACCTTC. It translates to CASSVVGVESYGYTF.

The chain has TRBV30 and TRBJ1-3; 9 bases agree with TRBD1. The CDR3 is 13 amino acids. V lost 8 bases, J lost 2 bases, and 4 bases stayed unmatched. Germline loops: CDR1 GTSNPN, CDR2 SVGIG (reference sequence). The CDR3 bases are TGTGCCGGACAGGGGTTCCCTGGAAACACCATATATTTT. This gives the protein CAGQGFPGNTIYF.

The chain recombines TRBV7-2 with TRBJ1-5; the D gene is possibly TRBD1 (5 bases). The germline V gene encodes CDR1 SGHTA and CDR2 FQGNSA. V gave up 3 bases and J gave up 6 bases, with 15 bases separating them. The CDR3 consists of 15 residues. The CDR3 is CASSFDSRGGQPQHF. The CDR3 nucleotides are TGTGCCAGCAGCTTCGACTCGAGGGGAGGTCAGCCCCAGCATTTT.

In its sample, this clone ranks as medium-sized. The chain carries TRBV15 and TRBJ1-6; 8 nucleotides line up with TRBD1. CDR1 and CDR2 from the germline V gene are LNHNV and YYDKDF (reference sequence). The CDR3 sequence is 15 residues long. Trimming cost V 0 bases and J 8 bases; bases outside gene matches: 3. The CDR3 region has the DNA TGTGCCACCAGCAGAGAGGACAGGGTCTATTCACCCCTCCACTTT. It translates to CATSREDRVYSPLHF.

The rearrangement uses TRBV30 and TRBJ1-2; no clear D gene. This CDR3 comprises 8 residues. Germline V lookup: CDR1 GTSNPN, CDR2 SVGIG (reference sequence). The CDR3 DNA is TGTGCGGCCTATGGCTACACCTTC. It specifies CAAYGYTF.

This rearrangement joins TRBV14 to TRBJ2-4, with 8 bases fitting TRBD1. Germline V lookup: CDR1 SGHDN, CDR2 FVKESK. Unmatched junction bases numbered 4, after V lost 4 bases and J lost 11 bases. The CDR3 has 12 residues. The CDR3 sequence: CASSRDRIVQYF. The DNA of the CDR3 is TGTGCCAGCAGCCGGGACAGGATCGTTCAGTACTTC.

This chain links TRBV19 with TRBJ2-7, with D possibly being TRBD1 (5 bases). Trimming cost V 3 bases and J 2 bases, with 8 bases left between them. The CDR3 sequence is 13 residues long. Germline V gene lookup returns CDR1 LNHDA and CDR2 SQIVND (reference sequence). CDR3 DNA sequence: TGTGCCAGTAGTATGGGGCTAGCCTACGAGCAGTACTTC. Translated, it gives CASSMGLAYEQYF.

CDR3 DNA sequence: TGCGCCAGCAGCCCAAAGGGGACTAGCGGGATCGATGAGCAGTTCTTC. Its translation: CASSPKGTSGIDEQFF. J is TRBJ2-1 and V is TRBV5-1; 13 bases fit TRBD2. The CDR3 extends over 16 amino acids. The germline V gene has CDR1 SGHRS and CDR2 YFSETQ. V lost 4 bases and J lost 8; bases outside the gene matches: 9.

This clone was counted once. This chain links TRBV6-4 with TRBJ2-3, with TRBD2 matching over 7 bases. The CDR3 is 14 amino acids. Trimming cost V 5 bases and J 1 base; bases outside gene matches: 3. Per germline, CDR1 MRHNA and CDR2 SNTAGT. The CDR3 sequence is CASSYAGGTDTQYF. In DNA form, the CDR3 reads TGTGCCAGCAGTTATGCGGGGGGCACAGATACGCAGTATTTT.

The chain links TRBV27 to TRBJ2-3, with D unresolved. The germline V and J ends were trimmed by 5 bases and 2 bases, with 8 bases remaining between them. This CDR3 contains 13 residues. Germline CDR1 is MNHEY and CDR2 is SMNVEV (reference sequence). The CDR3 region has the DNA TGTGCCAGCAGTCCCCGACTCACAGATACGCAGTATTTT. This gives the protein CASSPRLTDTQYF.

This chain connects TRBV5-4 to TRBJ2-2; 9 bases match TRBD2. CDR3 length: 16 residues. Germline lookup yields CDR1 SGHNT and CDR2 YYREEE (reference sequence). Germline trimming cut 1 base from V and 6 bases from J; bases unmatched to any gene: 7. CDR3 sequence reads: CASSLRAGGPPGELFF. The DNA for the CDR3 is TGTGCCAGCAGCTTGAGGGCGGGAGGGCCCCCCGGGGAGCTGTTTTTT.

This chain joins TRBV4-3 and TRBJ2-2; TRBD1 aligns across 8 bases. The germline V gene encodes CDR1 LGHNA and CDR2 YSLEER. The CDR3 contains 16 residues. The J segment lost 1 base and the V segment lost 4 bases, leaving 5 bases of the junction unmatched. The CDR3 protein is CASSPGQGVNTGELFF. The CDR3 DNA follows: TGCGCCAGCAGCCCAGGACAGGGCGTGAACACCGGGGAGCTGTTTTTT.

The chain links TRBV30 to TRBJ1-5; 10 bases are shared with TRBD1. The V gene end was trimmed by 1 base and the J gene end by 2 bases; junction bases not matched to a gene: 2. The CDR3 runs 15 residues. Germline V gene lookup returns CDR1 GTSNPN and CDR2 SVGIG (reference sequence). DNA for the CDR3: TGTGCCTGGAGTGAGGGGACAGGGGGCAATCAGCCCCAGCATTTT. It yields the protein CAWSEGTGGNQPQHF.

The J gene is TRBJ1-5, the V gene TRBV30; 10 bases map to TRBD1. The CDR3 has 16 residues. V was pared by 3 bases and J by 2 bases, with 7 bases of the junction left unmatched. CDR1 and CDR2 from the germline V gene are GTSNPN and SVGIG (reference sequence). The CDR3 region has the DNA TGTGCCTGGAGCCTACCCGGGACAGGGGGCAATCAGCCCCAGCATTTT. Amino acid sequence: CAWSLPGTGGNQPQHF.

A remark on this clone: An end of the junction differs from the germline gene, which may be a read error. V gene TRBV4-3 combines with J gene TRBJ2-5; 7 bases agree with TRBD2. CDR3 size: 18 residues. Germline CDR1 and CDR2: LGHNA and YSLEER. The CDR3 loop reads CASSQEGFGGGIQEIQYF. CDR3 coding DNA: TGCGCCAGCAGCCAAGAGGGGTTTGGGGGGGGGATCCAAGAGATCCAGTACTTC.

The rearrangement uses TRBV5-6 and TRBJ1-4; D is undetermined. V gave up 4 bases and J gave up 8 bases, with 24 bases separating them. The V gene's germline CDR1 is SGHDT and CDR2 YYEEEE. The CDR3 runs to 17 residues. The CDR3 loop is CASSLTGSVMLTEKLFF. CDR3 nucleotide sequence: TGTGCCAGCAGCCTAACGGGGTCGGTTATGTTGACGGAAAAACTGTTTTTT.

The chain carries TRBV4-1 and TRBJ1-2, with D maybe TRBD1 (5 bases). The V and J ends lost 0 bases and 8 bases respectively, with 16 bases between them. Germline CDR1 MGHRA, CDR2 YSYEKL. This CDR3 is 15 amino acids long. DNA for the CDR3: TGCGCCAGCAGCCAAGAGCAACAGGTTGTCGGCGGCTACACCTTC. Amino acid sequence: CASSQEQQVVGGYTF.

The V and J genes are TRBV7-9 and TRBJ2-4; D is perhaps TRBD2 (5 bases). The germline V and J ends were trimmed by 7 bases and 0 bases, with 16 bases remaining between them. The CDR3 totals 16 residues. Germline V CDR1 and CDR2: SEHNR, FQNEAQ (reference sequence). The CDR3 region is CASKRGEGLAKNIQYF. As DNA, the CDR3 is TGTGCCAGCAAACGAGGAGAGGGTTTAGCCAAAAACATTCAGTACTTC. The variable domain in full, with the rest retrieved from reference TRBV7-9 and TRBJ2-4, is DTGVSQNPRHKITKRGQNVTFRCDPISEHNRLYWYRQTLGQGPEFLTYFQNEAQLEKSRLLSDRFSAERPKGSFSTLEIQRTEQGDSAMYLCASKRGEGLAKNIQYFGAGTRLSVL.

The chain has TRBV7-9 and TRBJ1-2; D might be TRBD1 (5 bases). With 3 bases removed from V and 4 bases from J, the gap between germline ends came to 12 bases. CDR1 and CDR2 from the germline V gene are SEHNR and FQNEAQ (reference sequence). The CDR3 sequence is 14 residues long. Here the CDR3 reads CASSLGGVTYGYTF. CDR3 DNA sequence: TGTGCCAGCAGCTTGGGGGGGGTTACCTATGGCTACACCTTC.

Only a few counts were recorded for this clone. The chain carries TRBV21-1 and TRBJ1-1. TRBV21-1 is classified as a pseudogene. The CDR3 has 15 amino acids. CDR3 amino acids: CASSNWRGMRAEAFF. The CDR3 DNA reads TGTGCCAGCAGCAACTGGCGGGGGATGAGGGCTGAAGCTTTCTTT.

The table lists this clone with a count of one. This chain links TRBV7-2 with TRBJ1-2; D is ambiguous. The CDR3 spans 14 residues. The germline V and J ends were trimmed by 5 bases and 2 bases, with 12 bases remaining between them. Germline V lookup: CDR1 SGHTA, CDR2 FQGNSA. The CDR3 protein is CASSPTSRNYGYTF. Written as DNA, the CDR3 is TGTGCCAGCAGCCCCACCTCACGGAACTATGGCTACACCTTC.

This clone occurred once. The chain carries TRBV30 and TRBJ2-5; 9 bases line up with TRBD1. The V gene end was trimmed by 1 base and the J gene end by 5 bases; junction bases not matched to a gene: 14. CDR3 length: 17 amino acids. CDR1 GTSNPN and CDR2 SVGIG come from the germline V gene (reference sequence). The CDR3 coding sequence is TGTGCCTGGAGTGCGGGTGACGGACAGGGGCCACGGGAGACCCAGTACTTC. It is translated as CAWSAGDGQGPRETQYF.

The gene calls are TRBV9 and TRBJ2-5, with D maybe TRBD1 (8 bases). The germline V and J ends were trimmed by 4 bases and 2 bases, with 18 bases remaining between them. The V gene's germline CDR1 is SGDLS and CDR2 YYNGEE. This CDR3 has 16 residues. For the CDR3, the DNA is TGTGCCAGCAGCCCGGGGGGACAGGTGATACAAGAGACCCAGTACTTC. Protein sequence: CASSPGGQVIQETQYF.

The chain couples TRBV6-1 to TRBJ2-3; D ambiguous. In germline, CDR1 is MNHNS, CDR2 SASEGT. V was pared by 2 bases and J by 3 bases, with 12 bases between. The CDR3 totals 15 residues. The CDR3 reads CASSETVQHTDTQYF. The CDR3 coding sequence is TGTGCCAGCAGTGAAACAGTTCAGCATACAGATACGCAGTATTTT.

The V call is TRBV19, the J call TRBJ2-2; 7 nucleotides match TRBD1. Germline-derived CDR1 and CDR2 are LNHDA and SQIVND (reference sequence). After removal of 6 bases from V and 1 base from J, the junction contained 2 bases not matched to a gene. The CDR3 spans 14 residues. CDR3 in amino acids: CASRGQVNTGELFF. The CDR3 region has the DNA TGTGCCAGTAGAGGACAGGTGAACACCGGGGAGCTGTTTTTT.

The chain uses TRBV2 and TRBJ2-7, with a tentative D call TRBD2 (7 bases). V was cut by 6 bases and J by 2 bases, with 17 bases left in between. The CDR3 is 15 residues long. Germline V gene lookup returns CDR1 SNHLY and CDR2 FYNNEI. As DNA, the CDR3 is TGTGCCAGCAGGGGGGGGCAGATTGTCACCTACGAGCAGTACTTC. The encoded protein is CASRGGQIVTYEQYF.

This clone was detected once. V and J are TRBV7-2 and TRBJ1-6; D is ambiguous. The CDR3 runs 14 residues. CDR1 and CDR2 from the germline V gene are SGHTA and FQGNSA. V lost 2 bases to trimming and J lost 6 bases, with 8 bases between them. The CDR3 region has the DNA TGTGCCAGCAGCTTACTCCACACTAATTCACCCCTCCACTTT. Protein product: CASSLLHTNSPLHF.

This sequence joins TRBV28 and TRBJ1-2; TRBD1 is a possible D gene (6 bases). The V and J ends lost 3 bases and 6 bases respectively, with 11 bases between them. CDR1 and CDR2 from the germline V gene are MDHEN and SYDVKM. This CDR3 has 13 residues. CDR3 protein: CASSFRWTDGYTF. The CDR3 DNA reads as TGTGCCAGCAGTTTTCGCTGGACAGATGGCTACACCTTC.

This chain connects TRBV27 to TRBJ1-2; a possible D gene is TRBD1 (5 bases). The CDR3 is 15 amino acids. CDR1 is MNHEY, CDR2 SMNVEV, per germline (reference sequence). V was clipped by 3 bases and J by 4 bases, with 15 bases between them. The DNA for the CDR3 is TGTGCCAGCAGTTTCCTCCCCTCTCAGGGCTATGGCTACACCTTC. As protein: CASSFLPSQGYGYTF.